The source of this T cell receptor beta chain is a study of T-cell reconstitution after alpha-beta-depleted transplantation in children. The TCRbeta library was prepared with unique molecular identifiers. TCRdb analysed the PCR reads with MiXCR anew, one entry per CDR3 protein. The top ten hold about 32% of the sample, which has about 400,000 distinct CDR3 sequences, 15% to 20% seen once. This clonotype appeared a few times. Its antigen is not known. Germline V gene data show CDR1 as LGHNA and CDR2 as YSLEER. With 2 bases removed from V and 2 bases from J, the gap between germline ends came to 17 bases. This CDR3 region has 17 residues. Study-wide results and caveats: Reported findings indicate that, about two months after transplant, alpha-beta T cells came from several hundred expanded clones, which were derived from non-depleted graft cells.

The sample was PBMCs, mostly from graft donor cells, taken 360 days after TCRalphabeta/CD19-depleted stem cell transplant. The J gene is TRBJ2-3, the V gene TRBV4-3; maybe TRBD2 (6 bases). The TCR sequence derives from a boy younger than two who had a stem cell transplant for Wiskott-Aldrich syndrome, so the T cells may come from the graft donor. Here the CDR3 reads CASSQSSGTQYTDTQYF. CDR3 bases: TGCGCCAGCAGCCAATCTTCCGGGACTCAGTACACAGATACGCAGTATTTT.